Given below is one T cell receptor beta chain in context. The sample comes from a study of blood T cell repertoires in COVID-19. The overall study: Samples taken during acute and convalescent COVID-19 were collected in the United States, Italy and Spain. In each case, the material was cDNA or gDNA derived from T cells, B-cell-depleted T cells, or PBMCs.

The authors' processing: Amplifying reference gene primers gave estimates of nucleated cell counts. Produced via immunoSEQ multiplex PCR; TCRdb's table is partial and in-frame only. The V and J calls and clone size are taken from that table; D and trimming were inferred from the DNA. The table has roughly 460,000 clones, about 90% seen once. Trimming left V 0 bases short and J 4 bases short, with 15 bases between. The germline CDR1 and CDR2 sequences are MNHEY and SVGAGI. The CDR3 consists of 16 residues. Seattle patient enrollment occurred during active infection, with longitudinal follow-up thereafter.

The chain combines TRBV6-5 with TRBJ2-5, with D possibly matching TRBD2 (6 bases). The clonotype was recovered from a young man with COVID-19, enrolled during active disease. The specimen sequenced was peripheral blood. This chain's CDR3 is CASSYSIFNGGETQYF. CDR3 DNA sequence: TGTGCCAGCAGTTACTCGATTTTTAACGGGGGAGAGACCCAGTACTTC.